Below are 19 T cell receptor beta chains sequenced from a single sample in a study of blood T cell repertoires in COVID-19. Some clones are missing from TCRdb's copy, which holds only in-frame ones; the method was immunoSEQ multiplex PCR. The table includes about 160,000 clones, approximately 91% detected once. The specimen was peripheral blood. The receptors derive from a man between 18 and 29 years old with acute or convalescent COVID-19.

The CDR3 bases are TGTGCCAGCAGCTTTGGACTAGCGGGCGGGCCAGATACGCAGTATTTT. Amino acids: CASSFGLAGGPDTQYF. The chain combines TRBV7-2 with TRBJ2-3, with TRBD2 matching over 11 bases. V gave up 3 bases and J gave up 4 bases; unmatched junction bases: 6. The germline CDR1 and CDR2 sequences are SGHTA and FQGNSA. The CDR3 covers 16 residues.

V usage is TRBV5-1 and J usage is TRBJ2-3; D unclear. Germline V gene sequence: CDR1 SGHRS, CDR2 YFSETQ. V was cut by 2 bases and J by 0 bases, with 13 bases left in between. CDR3 length: 16 residues. This CDR3 is CASSLTLAESTDTQYF. The CDR3 DNA is TGCGCCAGCAGCTTAACTCTCGCGGAGAGCACAGATACGCAGTATTTT.

This rearrangement joins TRBV30 to TRBJ2-7, with a tentative D call TRBD2 (6 bases). The CDR3 consists of 14 residues. Germline V gene sequence: CDR1 GTSNPN, CDR2 SVGIG (reference sequence). The V and J ends lost 0 bases and 2 bases respectively, with 11 bases between them. CDR3 nucleotides: TGTGCCTGGAGTGTATTAACTAGCACCTACGAGCAGTACTTC. Translating gives CAWSVLTSTYEQYF.

The chain joins TRBV24-1 to TRBJ2-1; 8 bases align to TRBD2. The CDR3 is 18 amino acids. CDR1 and CDR2 from the germline V gene are KGHDR and SFDVKD. The V segment lost 2 bases and the J segment 4 bases; nucleotides outside the gene matches: 12. CDR3 DNA: TGTGCCACCAGTGATTCGGCGCATTCGGGAGGGGGGTACAATGAGCAGTTCTTC. Translated, it gives CATSDSAHSGGGYNEQFF.

The chain is built from TRBV4-1 and TRBJ1-2; 8 nucleotides line up with TRBD1. Trimming at V came to 0 bases and at J to 8 bases, leaving 8 bases not matched to a gene. Looked up from germline, CDR1 is MGHRA and CDR2 is YSYEKL. The CDR3 loop spans 15 amino acids. The CDR3 coding sequence is TGCGCCAGCAGCCAAGATGGCGGCAGGGGGCGGGGCTACACCTTC. Amino acid sequence: CASSQDGGRGRGYTF.

The CDR3: CASSLAKREVGGELFF. CDR3 nucleotides: TGCGCCAGCAGCTTGGCCAAGCGGGAGGTTGGCGGGGAGCTGTTTTTT. The chain is built from TRBV5-1 and TRBJ2-2, with 9 bases matching TRBD2. Per the germline V gene, CDR1 is SGHRS and CDR2 is YFSETQ. With 0 bases clipped from V and 7 bases from J, the junction kept 7 bases outside the gene matches. The CDR3 has 16 residues.

This clone was found a few times. The chain recombines TRBV30 with TRBJ2-3; 15 positions match TRBD2. Germline CDR1 GTSNPN, CDR2 SVGIG (reference sequence). The CDR3 sequence is 15 residues long. V was clipped by 5 bases and J by 9 bases; unmatched bases: 9. The CDR3 reads CAWDGTSGGPGTQYF. The CDR3 coding sequence is TGTGCCTGGGATGGGACTAGCGGGGGGCCAGGGACGCAGTATTTT.

The rearrangement joins TRBV4-1 to TRBJ1-2; D perhaps matches TRBD1 (6 bases). V lost 4 bases and J lost 7, with 19 bases in between. Germline lookup yields CDR1 MGHRA and CDR2 YSYEKL. The CDR3 covers 15 residues. The CDR3 protein is CASSLIGQSEVGYTF. The CDR3 DNA is TGCGCCAGCAGCCTAATTGGACAGTCGGAGGTTGGCTACACCTTC.

The V and J genes are TRBV6-5 and TRBJ1-4; D possibly corresponds to TRBD1 (6 bases). V was clipped by 6 bases and J by 7 bases, with 12 bases between them. The CDR3 sequence is 13 residues long. From germline, CDR1 is MNHEY and CDR2 SVGAGI. The CDR3 region has the DNA TGTGCCAGCAGCCAGGGGCCCTTTGAAAAACTGTTTTTT. Protein product: CASSQGPFEKLFF.

The V and J genes are TRBV5-1 and TRBJ1-2, with a weak D call TRBD1 (6 bases). This CDR3 comprises 12 residues. Trimming cost V 5 bases and J 2 bases, with 7 bases left between them. Looked up from germline, CDR1 is SGHRS and CDR2 is YFSETQ. CDR3 region: CASSRGNYGYTF. DNA of the CDR3: TGCGCCAGCAGTAGGGGGAACTATGGCTACACCTTC.

The V and J genes are TRBV7-8 and TRBJ1-6; 7 nucleotides agree with TRBD1. After removal of 0 bases from V and 7 bases from J, the junction contained 9 bases not matched to a gene. Germline-derived CDR1 and CDR2 are SGHVS and FQNEAQ. The CDR3 consists of 17 residues. CDR3 sequence: CASSLATGTVYNSPLHF. The CDR3 region has the DNA TGTGCCAGCAGCTTAGCGACCGGGACAGTATACAATTCACCCCTCCACTTT.

The rearrangement joins TRBV5-4 to TRBJ1-1; 9 nucleotides line up with TRBD1. After removal of 4 bases from V and 8 bases from J, the junction contained 6 bases not matched to a gene. Per germline, CDR1 SGHNT and CDR2 YYREEE (reference sequence). This CDR3 spans 13 amino acids. CDR3 amino acids: CASSAGTGWEAFF. CDR3 DNA sequence: TGTGCCAGCAGCGCTGGGACAGGGTGGGAAGCTTTCTTT.

The rearrangement joins TRBV10-3 to TRBJ1-6, with D unresolved. This CDR3 has 15 amino acids. Germline V gene sequence: CDR1 ENHRY, CDR2 SYGVKD. Trimming took off 2 bases at V and 0 bases at J, with 5 bases between the two ends. The CDR3 reads CAISEGSSYNSPLHF. CDR3 coding DNA: TGTGCCATCAGTGAGGGGAGCTCCTATAATTCACCCCTCCACTTT.

V usage is TRBV10-2 and J usage is TRBJ1-1; 10 nucleotides line up with TRBD1. Germline V gives CDR1 WSHSY, CDR2 SAAADI. After removal of 6 bases from V and 8 bases from J, the junction contained 12 bases not matched to a gene. The CDR3 loop spans 15 amino acids. CDR3 nucleotide sequence: TGCGCCAGCAGCACAAACCGGGACAGGGGCCCGGAAGCTTTCTTT. It yields the protein CASSTNRDRGPEAFF.

The CDR3 bases are TGTGCCAGTAGCGGGTCCCATCCGAACACCGGGGAGCTGTTTTTT. It encodes CASSGSHPNTGELFF. V and J are TRBV2 and TRBJ2-2; 7 bases map to TRBD2. Per germline, CDR1 SNHLY and CDR2 FYNNEI. CDR3 length: 15 amino acids. V lost 9 bases and J lost 0; bases outside the gene matches: 7.

The genes are TRBV11-2 and TRBJ1-5; D remains unclear. Germline assignment: CDR1 SGHAT and CDR2 FQNNGV. Trimming pared 5 bases from V and 5 bases from J, leaving 16 bases between. CDR3 size: 15 residues. CDR3 region: CASSPRAGNDQPQHF. Here the CDR3 DNA reads TGTGCCAGCAGCCCCCGCGCGGGGAACGATCAGCCCCAGCATTTT.

The chain employs TRBV12-3 or TRBV12-4 and TRBJ2-5, with D perhaps matching TRBD1 (6 bases). This CDR3 comprises 12 residues. V gave up 8 bases and J gave up 1 base, with 8 bases separating them. The CDR3 reads CASRDIQETQYF. In nucleotides, the CDR3 is TGTGCCAGCCGGGACATCCAAGAGACCCAGTACTTC.

The V gene is TRBV9, the J gene TRBJ2-7, with D possibly matching TRBD1 (6 bases). V was cut by 2 bases and J by 0 bases, with 9 bases left in between. The germline gives CDR1 SGDLS, CDR2 YYNGEE. CDR3 length: 14 amino acids. CDR3 residues: CASSVRTDSYEQYF. In DNA form, the CDR3 reads TGTGCCAGCAGCGTCCGGACAGACTCCTACGAGCAGTACTTC.

CDR3 nucleotides: TGCGCCAGCAGCTTGATGGCAGAAGTACAAGAGACCCAGTACTTC. It yields the protein CASSLMAEVQETQYF. This chain uses TRBV5-1 with TRBJ2-5; D is unresolved. CDR1 SGHRS and CDR2 YFSETQ come from the germline V gene. The V end was cut by 1 base, the J end by 2 bases, with 12 bases between. The CDR3 runs to 15 residues.